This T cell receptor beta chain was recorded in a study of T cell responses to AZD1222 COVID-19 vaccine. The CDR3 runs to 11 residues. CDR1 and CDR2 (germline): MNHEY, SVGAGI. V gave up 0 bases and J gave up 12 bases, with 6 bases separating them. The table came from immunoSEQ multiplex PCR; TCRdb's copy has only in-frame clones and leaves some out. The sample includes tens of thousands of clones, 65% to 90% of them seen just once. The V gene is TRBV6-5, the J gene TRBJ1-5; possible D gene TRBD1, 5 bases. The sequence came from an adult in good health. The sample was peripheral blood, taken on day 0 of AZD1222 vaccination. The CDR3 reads CASSYSGLQHF. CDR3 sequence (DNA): TGTGCCAGCAGTTACTCGGGGCTCCAGCATTTT.